This entry lists 13 T cell receptor beta chains sequenced from one sample in a study of T cell responses to AZD1222 COVID-19 vaccine. Libraries were prepared by immunoSEQ multiplex PCR; TCRdb keeps only in-frame clonotypes and omits some of them. The sample gives 90,000 to 120,000 clones, around nine tenths of which show up once; approximately 3% is in the top ten. Sequencing was performed on peripheral blood, taken on day 0 of AZD1222 vaccination. These TCRs come from an adult in good health.

V is TRBV7-9 and J is TRBJ2-7, with 7 bases lining up with TRBD1. The CDR3 is made up of 12 amino acids. V lost 8 bases to trimming and J lost 4 bases; unmatched junction nucleotides: 5. The germline gives CDR1 SEHNR, CDR2 FQNEAQ (reference sequence). The CDR3 region is CASGQGDYEQYF. The CDR3 DNA sequence: TGTGCCAGCGGGCAGGGGGATTACGAGCAGTACTTC.

The V and J genes are TRBV7-6 and TRBJ2-2; 8 bases match TRBD1. The CDR3 has 16 amino acids. Trimming at V came to 5 bases and at J to 5 bases, leaving 10 bases not matched to a gene. Germline CDR1 SGHVS, CDR2 FNYEAQ. CDR3 sequence: CASSPRQGSTTGELFF. The DNA for the CDR3 is TGTGCCAGCAGCCCTAGACAGGGGTCTACTACCGGGGAGCTGTTTTTT.

The rearrangement joins TRBV15 to TRBJ2-5; weak D call: TRBD2 (5 bases). CDR3 length equals 16 residues. CDR1 and CDR2 from the germline V gene are LNHNV and YYDKDF (reference sequence). The V end lost 1 base, the J end lost 9 bases, and 21 bases lay between the germline ends. This chain's CDR3 is CATSRARTSPLGAQYF. DNA for the CDR3: TGTGCCACCAGCAGAGCTCGTACTAGTCCGCTCGGAGCCCAGTACTTC.

The CDR3 region is CASSLDREFEKLFF. CDR3 DNA: TGCGCCAGCAGCTTGGACAGGGAATTTGAAAAACTGTTTTTT. V and J are TRBV5-1 and TRBJ1-4, with D possibly matching TRBD1 (6 bases). The CDR3 is 14 residues long. V dropped 0 bases and J dropped 7 bases, with 10 bases sitting between them. Germline V CDR1 and CDR2: SGHRS, YFSETQ. The complete variable domain, with remaining parts taken from reference TRBV5-1 and TRBJ1-4, reads KAGVTQTPRYLIKTRGQQVTLSCSPISGHRSVSWYQQTPGQGLQFLFEYFSETQRNKGNFPGRFSGRQFSNSRSEMNVSTLELGDSALYLCASSLDREFEKLFFGSGTQLSVL.

This chain uses TRBV7-2 with TRBJ1-2; TRBD1 matches at 9 bases. The CDR3 covers 15 residues. Unmatched junction bases numbered 8, after V lost 4 bases and J lost 5 bases. CDR1 is SGHTA, CDR2 FQGNSA, per germline. The CDR3 bases are TGTGCCAGCAGCTCCAGCGCGGGACAGGGTTATGGCTACACCTTC. It yields the protein CASSSSAGQGYGYTF.

The chain joins TRBV11-1 to TRBJ2-3, with 8 bases that match TRBD2. The germline V gene has CDR1 SGHAT and CDR2 FQDESV (reference sequence). The CDR3 is made up of 15 amino acids. V shed 5 bases, J shed 3 bases, and the junction held 7 bases outside the gene matches. The CDR3 loop reads CASSVGLATTDTQYF. CDR3 bases: TGTGCCAGCAGCGTCGGACTAGCTACTACAGATACGCAGTATTTT.

This clone is a singleton in its sample. The CDR3 DNA reads TGCGCCAGCAGCTCAGGGCCGGCGAACACCGGGGAGCTGTTTTTT. As protein: CASSSGPANTGELFF. The chain recombines TRBV5-1 with TRBJ2-2, with D tentatively TRBD1 (5 bases). CDR1 and CDR2 from the germline V gene are SGHRS and YFSETQ. The CDR3 runs to 15 residues. V shed 3 bases and J shed 0 bases, with 9 bases lying between them.

CDR3 residues: CASSIGGRDTEAFF. DNA for the CDR3: TGTGCCAGTAGTATAGGGGGCAGGGACACTGAAGCTTTCTTT. The rearrangement uses TRBV19 and TRBJ1-1, with a weak D call TRBD1 (5 bases). CDR1 is LNHDA and CDR2 is SQIVND in the germline V gene (reference sequence). V lost 1 base to trimming and J lost 3 bases, with 9 bases between them. This CDR3 contains 14 residues.

The chain joins TRBV6-5 to TRBJ1-5, with D perhaps matching TRBD1 (5 bases). CDR1 and CDR2 (germline): MNHEY, SVGAGI. The CDR3 consists of 15 residues. V was clipped by 2 bases and J by 0 bases, with 8 bases between them. The CDR3 protein is CASSYGRDSNQPQHF. Written as DNA, the CDR3 is TGTGCCAGCAGTTACGGCAGGGATAGCAATCAGCCCCAGCATTTT.

The V gene is TRBV7-2, the J gene TRBJ2-1, with 9 bases lining up with TRBD2. The germline V gene encodes CDR1 SGHTA and CDR2 FQGNSA. J was trimmed by 7 bases and V by 5 bases; bases with no gene match: 9. There are 15 residues in the CDR3. The CDR3 here is CASSDRAGGGNEQFF. The CDR3 coding sequence is TGTGCCAGCAGCGATCGAGCGGGGGGTGGTAATGAGCAGTTCTTC.

This clone came up once. The chain joins TRBV19 to TRBJ1-6; no clear D. The V end lost 4 bases, the J end lost 8 bases, and 18 bases lay between the germline ends. Germline loops: CDR1 LNHDA, CDR2 SQIVND (reference sequence). This CDR3 spans 16 amino acids. CDR3 protein: CASSSPGLERYSPLHF. The CDR3 coding sequence is TGTGCCAGTAGTAGCCCCGGACTCGAACGTTATTCACCCCTCCACTTT.

Turning to this clone: This specimen includes other DNA sequences encoding the same CDR3. The V call is TRBV18, the J call TRBJ1-1; 8 bases match TRBD1. This CDR3 has 14 amino acids. The germline gives CDR1 KGHSH, CDR2 LQKENI. J lost 4 bases, V lost 3 bases, and 4 bases had no gene match. CDR3 sequence: CASSPQTGVTEAFF. The CDR3 DNA sequence: TGTGCCAGCTCACCCCAGACAGGGGTCACTGAAGCTTTCTTT.

The V call is TRBV3-1 (or the pseudogene TRBV3-2), the J call TRBJ1-2, with D tentatively TRBD1 (5 bases). This CDR3 has 15 residues. Germline CDR1 reads LGHDT; CDR2 reads YNNKEL (reference sequence). Trimming cost V 3 bases and J 4 bases, with 15 bases left between them. DNA for the CDR3: TGTGCCAGCAGCCACCGCGGGGGAAAAGGCTATGGCTACACCTTC. Residues: CASSHRGGKGYGYTF.